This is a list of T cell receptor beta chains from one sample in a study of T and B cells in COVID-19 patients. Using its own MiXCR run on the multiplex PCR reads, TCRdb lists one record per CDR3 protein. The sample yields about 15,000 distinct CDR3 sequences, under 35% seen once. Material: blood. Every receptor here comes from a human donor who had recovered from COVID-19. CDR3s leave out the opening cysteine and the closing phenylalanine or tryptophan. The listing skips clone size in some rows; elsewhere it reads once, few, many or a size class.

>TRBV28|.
ASRTGQGENEQF
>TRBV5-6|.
ASSWPGQGARTEAF
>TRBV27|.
ASSSLYGIYEQY
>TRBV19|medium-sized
ASSPPGLRAFTDTQY
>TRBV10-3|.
AISESAGGVETQY
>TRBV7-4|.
ASSSHPVWWLNTEAF
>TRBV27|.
ASSNGTGVWFRTYEQY
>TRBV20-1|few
SARPRDRVPNEQF
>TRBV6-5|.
ASKSGNNTEAF
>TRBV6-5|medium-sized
ASSYSIASEQF
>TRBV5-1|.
ASSLAPTGGASGSSYEQY
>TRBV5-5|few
ASSSMGAYTDTQY
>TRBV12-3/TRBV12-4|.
ASSLARTSSHEQY
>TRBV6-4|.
ASSPRDENEQF
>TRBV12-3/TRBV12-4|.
ASSRNRGRQTEAF
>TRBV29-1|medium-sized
SVATTGVNQPQH
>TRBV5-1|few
ASSPTGSTDTQY
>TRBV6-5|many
ASSYSRQVGNTIY
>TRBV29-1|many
SVNARGLNTEAF
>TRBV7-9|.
ASSLIRTSGRHEQF
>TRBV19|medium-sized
ASSEGRYQPQH
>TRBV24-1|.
DPDARVRGNTIY
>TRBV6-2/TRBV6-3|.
ASRAAGVSTEAF
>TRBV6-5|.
ASSPGQGLAGSYNEQF
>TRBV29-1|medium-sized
SVSEGGQGRQY
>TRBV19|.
ASSPTTGGNQPQH
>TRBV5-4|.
ASSAQQGGLEKLF
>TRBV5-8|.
ASSLALTSPGQF
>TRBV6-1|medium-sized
ASSSDLYEQY
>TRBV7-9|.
ASSLGGPNSDEQF
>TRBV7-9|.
ASSLEISYEQY
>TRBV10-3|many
ATAGGPTDTQY
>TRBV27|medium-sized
ASRTTGELF
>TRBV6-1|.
ASSRDRGRPTIGYT